This paragraph covers one T cell receptor beta chain sequence. What antigen it recognizes has not been identified. Per-nucleotide qualities are absent, and no much larger clonotype sits a single base away. The record originates from a study of blood T cell repertoires in COVID-19 (dated by TCRdb to between 2020 and 2021). About the study as a whole: Samples covering the acute and convalescent phases of COVID-19 were provided by collaborators in the United States, Italy and Spain. The prospective study material was composed of cDNA or gDNA derived from T cells, B-cell-depleted T cells, or PBMCs. Deeply sampled blood TCRbeta repertoires from subjects exposed to, actively infected with, or recovered from COVID-19 were included in the dataset. The repertoires were made available in a free public database intended to serve as a resource for research on the immune response to SARS-CoV-2. The samples were drawn from the first 160 participants of the ongoing ImmuneRACE study and from 1,254 subjects provided by 6 global collaborators. A de-identified subject ID, COVID-19 status, age in years and sex were almost always included in the sample metadata. Where available, HLA class I and class II types were obtained from metadata supplied by the sample provider rather than from assay-based typing.

The collaborating institutions used their own protocols to collect whole blood in K2EDTA tubes. Collaborator samples were shipped for TCRbeta analysis as frozen whole blood, isolated PBMCs, or DNA extracted from either sample type. TCRbeta CDR3 regions were amplified from genomic DNA using the immunoSEQ Assay, a bias-controlled multiplex PCR. The paper's processing steps were these. The number of nucleated cells in each sample was estimated from the amplification of reference gene primers within the assay. Sequence reads were collapsed and filtered to measure the absolute abundance of every unique TCRbeta CDR3 rearrangement. For each sample, productive Simpson clonality was calculated as the square root of Simpson's diversity index across productive rearrangements. TCRdb holds this immuneACCESS table with in-frame rearrangements only. Some clones are missing; in checked studies, unresolved V genes explain under half, and the rest has no known cause. For V, J and clone size, that table is used; D and trimming come from the DNA. The sample profile shows 150,000 to 200,000 clones; about four fifths of them were found once. About 6.9% of the sample rests with the top ten.

Study-level results and caveats: How much clinical and demographic metadata was included differed by source and by participant, and the metadata was provided uncurated.

Deletion took 4 bases off V and 8 bases off J, with a span of 9 bases between the germline ends. The CDR3 contains 13 residues, cysteine and phenylalanine counted. The retained sequence is limited to the CDR3, 39 bases, with the frame set at the first base. The CDR1 and CDR2 encoded by the germline V gene (reference sequence) are LNHDA and SQIVND. In this chain, TRBV19 is recombined with TRBJ1-6, with a tentative D gene TRBD1 over 6 matching bases. Input material: peripheral blood. This TCR derives from a man aged 55 to 70 with acute or convalescent COVID-19. The DNA sequence follows: TGTGCCAGTAGTACAGGGGTGGATTCACCCCTCCACTTT. The translation is CASSTGVDSPLHF.